One sample yielded the 32 T cell receptor beta chains listed below, sequenced in a study of T-cell reconstitution after alpha-beta-depleted transplantation in children. A TCRbeta library incorporating unique molecular identifiers was prepared. Via MiXCR, TCRdb re-called the PCR reads, giving one row per CDR3 protein. Of fewer than 550,000 distinct CDR3 sequences in the sample, 10% to 12% were seen once. The sample in question was PBMCs, mostly from graft donor cells, obtained 180 days after TCRalphabeta/CD19-depleted stem cell transplant. The receptors were gathered from a female patient between 2 and 15 years old who had a stem cell transplant for aplastic anemia, so the T cells may come from the graft donor.

V and J are TRBV4-2 and TRBJ2-2, with 9 bases aligning to TRBD2. CDR3 length: 18 residues. The V and J ends lost 0 bases and 0 bases, in that order; junction bases with no gene match: 5. Germline V gene lookup returns CDR1 LGHNA and CDR2 YNFKEQ. Here the CDR3 DNA reads TGTGCCAGCAGCCAAGAATCCTTAGCGGGAGCGAACACCGGGGAGCTGTTTTTT. As protein: CASSQESLAGANTGELFF.

The J gene is TRBJ2-7, the V gene TRBV4-2, with D perhaps matching TRBD1 (5 bases). V gave up 2 bases and J gave up 3 bases, with 8 bases separating them. Germline V gene data show CDR1 as LGHNA and CDR2 as YNFKEQ. The CDR3 is made up of 13 amino acids. The CDR3 region is CASSQFTGYEQYV. DNA for the CDR3: TGTGCCAGCAGCCAATTCACAGGCTACGAGCAGTACGTC.

The gene calls are TRBV5-1 and TRBJ2-5; unclear D gene. V dropped 2 bases and J dropped 2 bases, with 7 bases sitting between them. The CDR3 runs to 13 residues. Germline V gene sequence: CDR1 SGHRS, CDR2 YFSETQ. The CDR3 nucleotides are TGCGCCAGCAGCTTCGGATTTCAAGAGACCCAGTACTTC. As protein: CASSFGFQETQYF. Together with reference TRBV5-1 and TRBJ2-5, the CDR3 gives the full variable domain: KAGVTQTPRYLIKTRGQQVTLSCSPISGHRSVSWYQQTPGQGLQFLFEYFSETQRNKGNFPGRFSGRQFSNSRSEMNVSTLELGDSALYLCASSFGFQETQYFGPGTRLLVL.

In its sample, this clonotype was seen a few times. V is TRBV20-1 and J is TRBJ1-4; weak D call: TRBD1 (5 bases). The germline V gene has CDR1 DFQATT and CDR2 SNEGSKA (reference sequence). V lost 6 bases to trimming and J lost 0 bases, with 14 bases between them. The CDR3 covers 15 residues. CDR3 nucleotide sequence: TGCAGTGCAACCAGACAGTTTGCAACTAATGAAAAACTGTTTTTT. As protein: CSATRQFATNEKLFF.

This chain links TRBV12-3 or TRBV12-4 with TRBJ2-2, with D tentatively TRBD1 (5 bases). The V gene lost 8 bases and the J gene lost 0 bases, with 13 bases spanning the gap. The CDR3 is 15 residues long. CDR3 amino acids: CASLGAAANTGELFF. The CDR3 nucleotides read TGTGCCAGCCTTGGGGCGGCCGCGAACACCGGGGAGCTGTTTTTT.

This clonotype was picked up a small number of times. This chain uses TRBV12-3 or TRBV12-4 with TRBJ2-1; no firm D call. The CDR3 has 14 amino acids. V lost 8 bases and J 5 bases, leaving 16 bases between the germline ends. The CDR3 loop is CASSQTMADNEQFF. CDR3 DNA: TGTGCCAGCTCCCAAACAATGGCGGACAATGAGCAGTTCTTC.

This clonotype was seen a handful of times. This chain connects TRBV12-3 or TRBV12-4 to TRBJ2-2; D may match TRBD1 or TRBD2 (5 bases each). The CDR3 length is 16 residues. V gave up 5 bases and J gave up 0 bases, with 13 bases separating them. CDR3 amino acids: CASSLYGTANTGELFF. The CDR3 nucleotides read TGTGCCAGCAGTCTATACGGGACGGCGAACACCGGGGAGCTGTTTTTT.

This chain links TRBV12-5 with TRBJ1-5, with TRBD1 as a possible D gene (6 bases). Between the trimmed V and J ends, which lost 3 bases and 4 bases, there was a span of 13 bases. CDR3 length: 15 amino acids. CDR1 and CDR2 (germline): LGHNT, FRNRAP. The CDR3 sequence is CASGLEGQRNQPQHF. CDR3 sequence (DNA): TGTGCTAGTGGTTTAGAAGGACAGCGGAATCAGCCCCAGCATTTT.

This clonotype was seen only a few times. This chain uses TRBV4-1 with TRBJ1-1; 8 bases are shared with TRBD1. The V segment lost 0 bases and the J segment 2 bases; nucleotides outside the gene matches: 17. Germline lookup yields CDR1 MGHRA and CDR2 YSYEKL. The CDR3 is 20 residues long. Here the CDR3 reads CASSQDDRNAGGQVNTEAFF. The CDR3 DNA sequence: TGCGCCAGCAGCCAAGATGACAGAAACGCGGGGGGACAGGTAAACACTGAAGCTTTCTTT.

This clonotype was seen a handful of times. The V gene is TRBV29-1, the J gene TRBJ2-7, with D perhaps matching TRBD2 (6 bases). The V and J ends lost 5 bases and 0 bases respectively, with 11 bases between them. CDR3 length: 13 residues. Germline lookup yields CDR1 SQVTM and CDR2 ANQGSEA. The CDR3 DNA reads TGCAGCGTTAGGGGAGGCCCCTCCTACGAGCAGTACTTC. Its translation is CSVRGGPSYEQYF.

This clonotype was counted only a few times. V and J are TRBV6-5 and TRBJ2-2; maybe TRBD1 (6 bases). Germline V CDR1 and CDR2: MNHEY, SVGAGI. Trimming removed 2 bases from V and 1 base from J, with 8 bases in between. The CDR3 has 15 amino acids. Here the CDR3 reads CASSYGTQNTGELFF. As DNA, the CDR3 is TGTGCCAGCAGTTACGGGACACAGAACACCGGGGAGCTGTTTTTT.

This clonotype was observed at least ten times. The chain links TRBV3-1 to TRBJ2-7, with D uncertain. Trimming took 5 bases from V and 0 from J, leaving 11 bases between them. This CDR3 contains 14 residues. Germline V gives CDR1 LGHDT, CDR2 YNNKEL (reference sequence). CDR3 in DNA: TGTGCCAGCAGCGATTACTGGAGCTCCTACGAGCAGTACTTC. This encodes CASSDYWSSYEQYF.

This clonotype turned up a few times. The chain employs TRBV7-2 and TRBJ2-1, with TRBD2 matching over 9 bases. Germline V gives CDR1 SGHTA, CDR2 FQGNSA. V gave up 2 bases and J gave up 8 bases; unmatched junction bases: 13. This CDR3 is built from 17 residues. CDR3 DNA sequence: TGTGCCAGCAGCTTACTAGCGGGAAGACGGCACAAGGATGAGCAGTTCTTC. Its protein is CASSLLAGRRHKDEQFF.

This clonotype came up a few times. J is TRBJ2-5 and V is TRBV9, with D maybe TRBD2 (7 bases). Germline-derived CDR1 and CDR2 are SGDLS and YYNGEE. The CDR3 totals 16 residues. V was shortened by 2 bases and J by 5 bases, with 19 bases between the two germline ends. The CDR3 region is CASSVEGGGPSETQYF. CDR3 in DNA: TGTGCCAGCAGCGTCGAAGGGGGAGGGCCCTCGGAGACCCAGTACTTC.

This sequence joins TRBV28 and TRBJ2-7, with D perhaps TRBD2 (6 bases). Germline V gene data show CDR1 as MDHEN and CDR2 as SYDVKM. The germline V and J ends were trimmed by 5 bases and 6 bases, with 11 bases remaining between them. CDR3 length equals 12 residues. The CDR3 nucleotides read TGTGCCAGCAGTCCCCCGCGGGGCGAGCAGTACTTC. Protein: CASSPPRGEQYF.

There are a few counts of this clonotype. This sequence joins TRBV28 and TRBJ1-1; 11 bases match TRBD1. Germline lookup yields CDR1 MDHEN and CDR2 SYDVKM. The V and J ends lost 4 bases and 5 bases, in that order; junction bases with no gene match: 6. The CDR3 sequence is 15 residues long. CDR3 protein: CASSSDGTGGTEAFF. CDR3 DNA: TGTGCCAGCAGTTCAGACGGGACAGGGGGTACTGAAGCTTTCTTT.

This chain uses TRBV24-1 with TRBJ2-1; D perhaps matches TRBD1 (6 bases). The CDR3 covers 13 residues. Germline assignment: CDR1 KGHDR and CDR2 SFDVKD. The V and J ends lost 12 bases and 0 bases respectively, with 11 bases between them. CDR3 loop: CASQDSSYNEQFF. The DNA for the CDR3 is TGTGCCTCTCAGGACAGCTCCTACAATGAGCAGTTCTTC.

This clonotype was seen at least ten times. V usage is TRBV12-3 or TRBV12-4 and J usage is TRBJ2-7; D gene unclear. Between the trimmed V and J ends, which lost 3 bases and 4 bases, there was a span of 7 bases. The CDR3 contains 12 residues. CDR3 in amino acids: CASSFMGYEQYF. CDR3 sequence (DNA): TGTGCCAGCAGTTTTATGGGTTACGAGCAGTACTTC.

In this sample, this clonotype turned up a few times. DNA for the CDR3: TGCAGTGCCAATCCAGGACCATTAACCGGATACAATGAGCAGTTCTTC. The encoded protein is CSANPGPLTGYNEQFF. This chain links TRBV20-1 with TRBJ2-1; D is unclear. Germline loops: CDR1 DFQATT, CDR2 SNEGSKA (reference sequence). The CDR3 totals 16 residues. V was pared by 6 bases and J by 4 bases, with 22 bases between.

Only a few counts were recorded for this clonotype. This chain links TRBV20-1 with TRBJ1-5; 8 bases agree with TRBD1. Trimming cost V 5 bases and J 8 bases; bases outside gene matches: 8. Germline V gives CDR1 DFQATT, CDR2 SNEGSKA (reference sequence). The CDR3 totals 13 residues. CDR3 sequence: CSAVGDRREPQHF. CDR3 in DNA: TGCAGTGCTGTGGGGGACAGGAGAGAGCCCCAGCATTTT.

This clonotype has just a few counts. CDR3 in amino acids: CSVEDGASGSYEQYF. The CDR3 nucleotides read TGCAGCGTTGAAGACGGGGCTAGCGGCAGCTACGAGCAGTACTTC. V usage is TRBV29-1 and J usage is TRBJ2-7; the match to TRBD2 covers 7 bases. This CDR3 spans 15 amino acids. The V gene's germline CDR1 is SQVTM and CDR2 ANQGSEA. Germline trimming cut 0 bases from V and 3 bases from J; bases unmatched to any gene: 8.

The table lists this clonotype with a few counts. V usage is TRBV5-4 and J usage is TRBJ2-7; 7 bases fit TRBD1. V trimming: 4 bases; J trimming: 2 bases; junction bases outside the gene matches: 3. The CDR3 covers 13 residues. The germline V gene has CDR1 SGHNT and CDR2 YYREEE (reference sequence). The chain's CDR3 is CASSATGAYEQYF. The CDR3, as DNA: TGTGCCAGCAGCGCTACAGGGGCCTACGAGCAGTACTTC.

The chain is built from TRBV11-2 and TRBJ2-3; 12 bases agree with TRBD2. The CDR3 totals 17 residues. Unmatched junction bases numbered 5, after V lost 1 base and J lost 3 bases. CDR1 SGHAT and CDR2 FQNNGV come from the germline V gene. CDR3: CASSLGPGTSGTDTQYF. CDR3 bases: TGTGCCAGCAGCTTAGGACCCGGGACTAGCGGGACAGATACGCAGTATTTT.

This clonotype has more than one count but fewer than ten. The gene calls are TRBV10-1 and TRBJ2-1, with 11 bases fitting TRBD2. The CDR3 covers 15 residues. The junction had 9 bases not matched to a gene; V was cut back by 7 bases and J by 7 bases. Germline V CDR1 and CDR2: WNHNN, SYGVQD (reference sequence). The CDR3 nucleotides are TGCGCCAGCAAAAGGATAGCGGGAGGGTTGAATGAGCAGTTCTTC. It is translated as CASKRIAGGLNEQFF.

The rearrangement joins TRBV13 to TRBJ2-4; D not resolved. The CDR3 consists of 13 residues. The germline gives CDR1 PRHDT, CDR2 FYEKMQ (reference sequence). V lost 4 bases, J lost 3 bases, and 7 bases lay in between. Here the CDR3 reads CASSSTLKNIQYF. In DNA form, the CDR3 reads TGTGCCAGCAGCTCCACCCTCAAAAACATTCAGTACTTC.

The rearrangement joins TRBV4-3 to TRBJ1-1; 7 bases line up with TRBD1. Germline CDR1 and CDR2: LGHNA and YSLEER. The J segment lost 7 bases and the V segment lost 2 bases, leaving 7 bases of the junction unmatched. The CDR3 length is 14 residues. CDR3 protein: CASSQTDRILEAFF. Written as DNA, the CDR3 is TGCGCCAGCAGCCAAACGGACAGGATTCTTGAAGCTTTCTTT.

The gene calls are TRBV29-1 and TRBJ2-7; weak D call: TRBD2 (7 bases). V was shortened by 1 base and J by 3 bases, with 13 bases between the two germline ends. Germline lookup yields CDR1 SQVTM and CDR2 ANQGSEA. The CDR3 spans 14 residues. CDR3 in DNA: TGCAGCGTTGAAGGGGGGGGCAAGGGCTACGAGCAGTACTTC. It translates to CSVEGGGKGYEQYF.

There are a few counts of this clonotype. V is TRBV7-2 and J is TRBJ2-1, with D maybe TRBD1 (6 bases). V shed 5 bases and J shed 0 bases, with 8 bases lying between them. Germline V gives CDR1 SGHTA, CDR2 FQGNSA. The CDR3 extends over 14 amino acids. The CDR3 protein is CASSTDSSYNEQFF. Written as DNA, the CDR3 is TGTGCCAGCAGCACGGACAGCTCCTACAATGAGCAGTTCTTC.

This clonotype was counted between two and nine times. V usage is TRBV20-1 and J usage is TRBJ1-5; D remains ambiguous. The CDR3 extends over 15 amino acids. Trimming took 5 bases from V and 1 from J, leaving 15 bases between them. Germline lookup yields CDR1 DFQATT and CDR2 SNEGSKA (reference sequence). CDR3 in amino acids: CSAFPSGDSNQPQHF. CDR3 nucleotides: TGCAGTGCTTTTCCGTCAGGCGACAGCAATCAGCCCCAGCATTTT.

This chain connects TRBV20-1 to TRBJ2-3; D is possibly TRBD2 (6 bases). Germline V gene data show CDR1 as DFQATT and CDR2 as SNEGSKA (reference sequence). The ends were cut back, 5 bases at V and 4 bases at J, with 19 bases in the middle. CDR3 length: 15 residues. The CDR3, as DNA: TGCAGTGCTCGACCGCGGGGAGTTGGGGCAGATACGCAGTATTTT. Protein: CSARPRGVGADTQYF.

This clonotype has a handful of counts. The chain joins TRBV6-6 to TRBJ2-1; tentatively, D is TRBD1 or TRBD2 (5 bases each). The length of the CDR3 is 13 residues. Germline CDR1 reads MNHNY; CDR2 reads SVGAGI (reference sequence). The V gene lost 8 bases and the J gene lost 6 bases, with 14 bases spanning the gap. This chain's CDR3 is CASSSRGINEQFF. In DNA form, the CDR3 reads TGTGCCAGCTCTTCTCGGGGCATCAATGAGCAGTTCTTC.

This clonotype was counted only a few times. This sequence may be a read error, since a much larger clone differs from it by one base. This chain connects TRBV7-8 to TRBJ1-1; D might be TRBD1 (5 bases). CDR3 size: 13 residues. The germline gives CDR1 SGHVS, CDR2 FQNEAQ. V dropped 2 bases and J dropped 4 bases, with 8 bases sitting between them. The CDR3: CASSLQGLTEAFF. The CDR3 DNA is TGTGCCAGCAGCTTACAGGGACTCACTGAAGCTTTCTTT.